The 15 T cell receptor beta chains reported below all come from one sample, sequenced in a study of Graves' ophthalmopathy and Graves' hyperthyroidism. CDR3 regions of TCR beta were amplified from RNA transcripts. The first-round RT-PCR employed HTBI primers together with the Qiagen OneStep RT-PCR kit. A multiplex PCR was then performed as the second round. Each CDR3 protein gets one entry after TCRdb re-called the multiplex PCR reads with MiXCR. This table holds about 220,000 distinct CDR3 sequences, roughly a fifth found once. Sequencing was done on a sample of peripheral blood. The receptors were sampled from a woman aged 45-60 years with Graves' ophthalmopathy.

In DNA form, the CDR3 reads TGTGCCAGCTCACCACCCCGCCAGTATAATGCCGTATCCTACGAGCAGTACTTC. Its translation: CASSPPRQYNAVSYEQYF. The V gene is TRBV18, the J gene TRBJ2-7, with D hard to call. Looked up from germline, CDR1 is KGHSH and CDR2 is LQKENI. There are 18 residues in the CDR3. V was cut by 0 bases and J by 1 base, with 19 bases left in between. Full variable domain (rest looked up from reference TRBV18 and TRBJ2-7): NAGVMQNPRHLVRRRGQEARLRCSPMKGHSHVYWYRQLPEEGLKFMVYLQKENIIDESGMPKERFSAEFPKEGPSILRIQQVVRGDSAAYFCASSPPRQYNAVSYEQYFGPGTRLTVT.

J is TRBJ2-7 and V is TRBV20-1; a weak D match, TRBD1 (7 bases). Trimming shortened V by 3 bases and J by 4 bases, and 13 bases separated the two germline ends. The CDR3 totals 13 residues. The germline V gene encodes CDR1 DFQATT and CDR2 SNEGSKA (reference sequence). This chain's CDR3 is CSASKPGGYEQYF. DNA for the CDR3: TGCAGTGCTAGTAAGCCAGGGGGGTACGAGCAGTACTTC.

This clonotype was observed at least ten times. V usage is TRBV11-2 and J usage is TRBJ2-7, with a weak D call TRBD1 (6 bases). V gave up 6 bases and J gave up 1 base, with 19 bases separating them. This CDR3 contains 16 residues. Per the germline V gene, CDR1 is SGHAT and CDR2 is FQNNGV. In nucleotides, the CDR3 is TGTGCCAGCAGAAGATCCCAGGGGTCGTTGTCCTACGAGCAGTACTTC. It yields the protein CASRRSQGSLSYEQYF.

This clonotype was counted many times. This sequence joins TRBV7-2 and TRBJ2-2; no firm D call. CDR1 is SGHTA, CDR2 FQGNSA, per germline. The CDR3 loop spans 16 amino acids. V was clipped by 0 bases and J by 6 bases, with 14 bases between them. The CDR3 region is CASSLALGGKAGELFF. As DNA, the CDR3 is TGTGCCAGCAGCTTAGCGTTGGGCGGTAAAGCCGGGGAGCTGTTTTTT.

With regard to this clonotype: One end of the junction varies from germline; a read error may be responsible. V and J are TRBV27 and TRBJ1-5, with TRBD1 as a possible D gene (6 bases). In germline, CDR1 is MNHEY, CDR2 SMNVEV (reference sequence). CDR3 length: 15 residues. The CDR3 loop is CASGLRTDSSQPQHF. The CDR3 DNA follows: TGTGCCAGCGGTTTACGGACAGATAGCAGTCAGCCCCAGCATTTT.

There are many counts of this clonotype. The chain carries TRBV6-1 and TRBJ1-1; 9 bases agree with TRBD1. The CDR3 contains 13 residues. The germline V gene has CDR1 MNHNS and CDR2 SASEGT. V was clipped by 7 bases and J by 1 base; unmatched bases: 1. For the CDR3, the DNA is TGTGCCAGCAAGGGACAGGGGAACACTGAAGCTTTCTTT. Protein sequence: CASKGQGNTEAFF.

This clonotype was recorded many times. In nucleotides, the CDR3 is TGTGCCAGTAGTATGGGACGGATCCAAGAGACCCAGTACTTC. It translates to CASSMGRIQETQYF. V is TRBV19 and J is TRBJ2-5, with D tentatively TRBD1 or TRBD2 (5 bases each). Trimming removed 3 bases at V and 1 base at J, with 9 bases between. The germline V gene has CDR1 LNHDA and CDR2 SQIVND (reference sequence). This CDR3 is 14 amino acids long.

This clonotype occurred many times. The CDR3 here is CATSDKGSGNTGELFF. The CDR3, as DNA: TGTGCCACCAGTGATAAGGGTTCAGGGAACACCGGGGAGCTGTTTTTT. V usage is TRBV24-1 and J usage is TRBJ2-2, with D unclear. V lost 3 bases and J lost 1, with 11 bases in between. Germline CDR1 reads KGHDR; CDR2 reads SFDVKD. The CDR3 runs 16 residues.

Many counts were recorded for this clonotype. The gene calls are TRBV6-1 and TRBJ1-5; D ambiguous. The V gene lost 8 bases and the J gene lost 4 bases, with 15 bases spanning the gap. This CDR3 is built from 14 residues. The V gene's germline CDR1 is MNHNS and CDR2 SASEGT. As DNA, the CDR3 is TGTGCCAGCGGGTCCGGCCTTCCAAATCAGCCCCAGCATTTT. Translating it yields CASGSGLPNQPQHF.

The sample holds a few counts of this clonotype. The CDR3: CSAKEAGPGNTIYF. As DNA, the CDR3 is TGCAGTGCTAAGGAGGCCGGCCCTGGAAACACCATATATTTT. The chain employs TRBV20-1 and TRBJ1-3; the D is unclear. The germline V gene encodes CDR1 DFQATT and CDR2 SNEGSKA (reference sequence). Trimming pared 4 bases from V and 2 bases from J, leaving 12 bases between. The CDR3 has 14 residues.

This clonotype showed up many times. The chain uses TRBV7-9 and TRBJ2-5, with TRBD2 matching over 11 bases. Germline V gives CDR1 SEHNR, CDR2 FQNEAQ (reference sequence). The CDR3 contains 16 residues. The V gene end was trimmed by 5 bases and the J gene end by 1 base; junction bases not matched to a gene: 6. The CDR3, as DNA: TGTGCCAGCAGCCCGGGACTAGCGGAGCCCCAAGAGACCCAGTACTTC. This gives the protein CASSPGLAEPQETQYF.

Many counts were recorded for this clonotype. The chain carries TRBV7-6 and TRBJ2-5, with 13 nucleotides matching TRBD2. With 5 bases clipped from V and 5 bases from J, the junction kept 8 bases outside the gene matches. The CDR3 covers 16 residues. Germline CDR1 is SGHVS and CDR2 is FNYEAQ. In DNA, the CDR3 is TGTGCCAGCAGCCGCGGACTAGCGGGAGTCGGGGAGACCCAGTACTTC. This sequence encodes CASSRGLAGVGETQYF.

This clonotype was counted many times. The gene calls are TRBV5-1 and TRBJ1-3; 8 bases map to TRBD1. CDR3 length equals 15 residues. Germline trimming cut 5 bases from V and 4 bases from J; bases unmatched to any gene: 8. Germline V CDR1 and CDR2: SGHRS, YFSETQ. The DNA of the CDR3 is TGCGCCAGCAGATCTCAGGACAGGGAGGGAAACACCATATATTTT. Translated, it gives CASRSQDREGNTIYF.

This clonotype has at least ten counts. This chain links TRBV13 with TRBJ1-2; no clear D. V gave up 0 bases and J gave up 8 bases, with 10 bases separating them. Germline V gives CDR1 PRHDT, CDR2 FYEKMQ (reference sequence). This CDR3 comprises 13 residues. Written as DNA, the CDR3 is TGTGCCAGCAGCTTAGGACAATATAAGGGCTACACCTTC. This gives the protein CASSLGQYKGYTF.

This clonotype was seen repeatedly, ten times or more. The chain joins TRBV6-1 to TRBJ1-6, with D unresolved. The CDR3 runs to 15 residues. The germline CDR1 and CDR2 sequences are MNHNS and SASEGT. V lost 4 bases and J lost 1, with 8 bases in between. The CDR3 DNA is TGTGCCAGCAGTGCGGGGTCGTCCTATAATTCACCCCTCCACTTT. Translation: CASSAGSSYNSPLHF.